The clone carrying this T cell receptor (beta chain) was found a few times. The entry originates in a study of T cell repertoires in cytomegalovirus infection. Study-wide context: From public TCR beta signatures came an indication of both CMV infection and matching HLA type.

A single record per CDR3 protein comes from TCRdb applying MiXCR to the reads. Of fewer than 300,000 distinct CDR3 sequences in the sample, about 25% were seen once. With 6 bases removed from V and 2 bases from J, the gap between germline ends came to 11 bases. CDR1 is DFQATT, CDR2 SNEGSKA, per germline (reference sequence). The CDR3 runs 14 residues. The V and J genes are TRBV20-1 and TRBJ2-6, with unresolved D. The sequence was collected from a human donor in good health (CMV status not recorded). Some clones in this sample may be carry-over from other donors' samples. The specimen sequenced was PBMCs. CDR3: CSALWRTGANVLTF. CDR3 sequence (DNA): TGCAGTGCCCTCTGGAGAACTGGGGCCAACGTCCTGACTTTC.